The clone carrying this TCR beta chain was observed many times. What it recognizes is unknown. This record comes from a study of prognosis after radiotherapy for stage I lung cancer. The genomic DNA TCR beta CDR3 region underwent two rounds of multiplex PCR. Each TRBV and TRBJ gene had its own primer in the first PCR round. A single record per CDR3 protein comes from TCRdb applying MiXCR to the multiplex PCR reads. This table holds roughly 38,000 distinct CDR3 sequences, approximately 25% found once. Trimming cost V 1 base and J 4 bases; bases outside gene matches: 7. CDR1 is LGHDT and CDR2 is YNNKEL in the germline V gene (reference sequence). The CDR3 is 16 amino acids. Study-wide points: Shannon entropy (measured after stereotactic body radiation therapy) was lower in patients who went on to develop distant metastases.

Sequenced material: PBMCs, taken before or after stereotactic body radiation therapy (not recorded which). This rearrangement joins TRBV3-1 to TRBJ1-1; 9 nucleotides agree with TRBD1. This TCR was recovered from a donor at least 50 years old with non-small cell lung cancer. The CDR3 here is CASSQGSSDRGTEAFF. The CDR3 nucleotides read TGTGCCAGCAGCCAAGGGAGCTCGGACAGGGGCACTGAAGCTTTCTTT.